This T cell receptor beta chain originates from a study of cytomegalovirus exposure and HLA in healthy donors. A note on this clone: No antigen is known for it.

The PCR made use of 60 Vbeta and 13 Jbeta primers. Clones were read by immunoSEQ multiplex PCR, and TCRdb kept only the in-frame ones, dropping some. The data contain about 120,000 clones, under 90% of them seen just once; the ten biggest clones take up about 3.8%. The study, taken as a whole, reports: Reportedly, cytomegalovirus status was diagnosed with high sensitivity and specificity.

The CDR3 length is 16 residues. The sequence was obtained from a young woman in good health and CMV-seronegative. The sequencing sample was made of PBMCs. The chain links TRBV21-1 to TRBJ2-5; the table's D call TRBD2 went unverified against the DNA. TRBV21-1 has pseudogene status. The CDR3 loop reads CASSKAGGLKQETQYF. The CDR3 bases are TGTGCCAGCAGCAAAGCTGGGGGACTAAAACAAGAGACCCAGTACTTC.